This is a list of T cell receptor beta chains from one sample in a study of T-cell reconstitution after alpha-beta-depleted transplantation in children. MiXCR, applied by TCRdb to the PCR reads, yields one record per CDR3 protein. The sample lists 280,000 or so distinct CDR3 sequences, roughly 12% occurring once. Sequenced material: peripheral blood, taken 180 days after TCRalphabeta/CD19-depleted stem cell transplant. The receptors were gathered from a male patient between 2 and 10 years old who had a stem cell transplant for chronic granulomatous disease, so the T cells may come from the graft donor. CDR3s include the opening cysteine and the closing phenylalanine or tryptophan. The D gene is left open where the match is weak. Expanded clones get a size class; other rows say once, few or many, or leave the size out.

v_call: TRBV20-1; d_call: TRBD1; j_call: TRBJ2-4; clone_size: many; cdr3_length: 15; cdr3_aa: CSAIPGQGAKNIQYF; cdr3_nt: TGCAGTGCTATACCGGGACAGGGGGCCAAAAACATTCAGTACTTC
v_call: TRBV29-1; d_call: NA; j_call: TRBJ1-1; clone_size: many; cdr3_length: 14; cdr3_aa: CSVEDLGGTTEAFF; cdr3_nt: TGCAGCGTTGAAGATCTTGGAGGGACGACTGAAGCTTTCTTT
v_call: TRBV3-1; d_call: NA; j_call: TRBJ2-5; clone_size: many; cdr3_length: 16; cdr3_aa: CASSQGWGALSETQYF; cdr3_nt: TGTGCCAGCAGCCAAGGGTGGGGGGCTCTCTCGGAGACCCAGTACTTC
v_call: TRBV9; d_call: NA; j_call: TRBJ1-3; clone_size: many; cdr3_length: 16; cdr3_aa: CASSANNRVSGNTIYF; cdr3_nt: TGTGCCAGCAGCGCGAATAACAGGGTCTCTGGAAACACCATATATTTT
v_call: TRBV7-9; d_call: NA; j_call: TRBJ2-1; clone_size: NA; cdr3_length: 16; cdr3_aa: CASSSLGVSSYNEQSF; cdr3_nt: TGTGCCAGCAGCTCGCTAGGGGTGAGCTCCTACAATGAGCAGTCCTTC
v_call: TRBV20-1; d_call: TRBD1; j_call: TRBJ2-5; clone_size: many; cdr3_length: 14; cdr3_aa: CSARVQGAQETQYF; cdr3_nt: TGCAGTGCTAGAGTCCAGGGGGCCCAAGAGACCCAGTACTTC
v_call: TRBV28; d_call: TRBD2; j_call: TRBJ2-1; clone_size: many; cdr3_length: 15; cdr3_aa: CASSRIAGGPYEQFF; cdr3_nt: TGTGCCAGCAGTAGAATAGCGGGAGGGCCATATGAGCAGTTCTTC
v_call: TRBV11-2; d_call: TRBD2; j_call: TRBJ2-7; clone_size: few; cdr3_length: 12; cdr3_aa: CASSSSGIEQYF; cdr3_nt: TGTGCCAGCAGCTCTAGCGGGATCGAGCAGTACTTC
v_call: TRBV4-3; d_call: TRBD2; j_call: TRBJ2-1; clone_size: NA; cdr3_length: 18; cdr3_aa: CASSQELAGGLLYNEQFF; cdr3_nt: TGCGCCAGCAGCCAAGAACTAGCGGGGGGCCTACTGTACAATGAGCAGTTCTTC
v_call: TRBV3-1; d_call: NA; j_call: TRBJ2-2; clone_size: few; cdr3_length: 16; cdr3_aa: CASSPPGDPNTGELFF; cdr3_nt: TGTGCCAGCAGCCCCCCCGGAGACCCTAACACCGGGGAGCTGTTTTTT
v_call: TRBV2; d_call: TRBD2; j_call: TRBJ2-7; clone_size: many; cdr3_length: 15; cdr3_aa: CASSEVAGGLYEQYF; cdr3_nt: TGTGCCAGCAGTGAAGTGGCGGGAGGACTCTACGAGCAGTACTTC
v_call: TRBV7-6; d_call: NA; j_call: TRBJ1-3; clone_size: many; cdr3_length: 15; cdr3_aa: CASSLSVSSGNTIYF; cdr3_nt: TGTGCCAGCAGCTTATCCGTCTCCTCTGGAAACACCATATATTTT
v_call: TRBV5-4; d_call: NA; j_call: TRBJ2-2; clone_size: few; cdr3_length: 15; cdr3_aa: CASSGQDRGTGELFF; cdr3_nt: TGTGCCAGCAGCGGCCAGGACCGGGGCACCGGGGAGCTGTTTTTT
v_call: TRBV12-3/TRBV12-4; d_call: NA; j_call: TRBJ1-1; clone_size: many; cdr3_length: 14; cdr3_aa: CASSFSGGSTEAFF; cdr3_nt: TGTGCCAGCAGTTTTTCCGGGGGAAGCACTGAAGCTTTCTTT
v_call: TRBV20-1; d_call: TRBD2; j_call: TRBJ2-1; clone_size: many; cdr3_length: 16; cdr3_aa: CRAGTSGRKAYNEQFF; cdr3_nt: TGCAGGGCCGGGACTAGCGGGAGGAAGGCCTACAATGAGCAGTTCTTC
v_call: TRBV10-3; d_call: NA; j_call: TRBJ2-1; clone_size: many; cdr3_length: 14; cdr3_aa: CAINSGRNVNEQFF; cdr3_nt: TGTGCCATCAATTCGGGACGAAACGTCAATGAGCAGTTCTTC
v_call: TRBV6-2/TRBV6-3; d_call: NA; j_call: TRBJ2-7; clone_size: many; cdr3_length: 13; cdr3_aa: CASTPGRYYEQYF; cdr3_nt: TGTGCCAGCACCCCCGGTCGGTACTACGAGCAGTACTTC
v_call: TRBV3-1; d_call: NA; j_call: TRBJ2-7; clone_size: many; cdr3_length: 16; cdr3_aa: CASSHRDGALVYEQYF; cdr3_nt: TGTGCCAGCAGCCACAGGGATGGGGCCCTAGTCTACGAGCAGTACTTC
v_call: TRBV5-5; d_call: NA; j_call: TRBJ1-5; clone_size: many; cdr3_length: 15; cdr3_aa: CASNLGGGASQPQHF; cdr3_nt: TGTGCCAGCAACCTTGGGGGGGGGGCTAGTCAGCCCCAGCATTTT